One and the same sample provided the 19 T cell receptor beta chains below, sequenced in a study of T-cell memory formation after mild COVID-19. TCRdb ran MiXCR on the 5' RACE reads and lists one entry per CDR3 protein. This table holds 180,000 or so distinct CDR3 sequences, 11% found once. Sequenced: PBMCs or a T cell subset sorted from them (not recorded which). The receptors shown here come from a man in his late teens or twenties who had mild COVID-19 (a few samples of this study predate the infection). Cell type and time point are not known.

The CDR3 protein is CASSEVRQGGTEAFF. The CDR3 DNA is TGTGCCAGCAGTGAAGTTAGACAGGGAGGGACTGAAGCTTTCTTT. This sequence joins TRBV6-1 and TRBJ1-1, with 7 positions matching TRBD1. The CDR3 is 15 residues long. Germline values: CDR1 MNHNS, CDR2 SASEGT. J lost 5 bases, V lost 1 base, and 7 bases had no gene match.

This clonotype was counted only a few times. The V and J genes are TRBV6-2 or TRBV6-3 and TRBJ2-1, with D possibly TRBD2 on 5 matching bases. Looked up from germline, CDR1 is MNHEY and CDR2 is SVGEGT. With 7 bases removed from V and 5 bases from J, the gap between germline ends came to 21 bases. The CDR3 has 16 amino acids. The CDR3 DNA follows: TGTGCCAGCACCCACAGAGGGCTAAAGGGCCACAATGAGCAGTTCTTC. Translating it yields CASTHRGLKGHNEQFF.

The chain links TRBV20-1 to TRBJ2-3, with 11 bases matching TRBD2. The J segment lost 6 bases and the V segment lost 5 bases, leaving 10 bases of the junction unmatched. Germline V gene lookup returns CDR1 DFQATT and CDR2 SNEGSKA (reference sequence). CDR3 length equals 15 residues. The DNA of the CDR3 is TGCAGTGCTCCTTACGGGACTAGCGGTCATGATACGCAGTATTTT. Amino acids: CSAPYGTSGHDTQYF.

The rearrangement joins TRBV7-2 to TRBJ1-1; tentative D call: TRBD1 (6 bases). CDR1 and CDR2 (germline): SGHTA, FQGNSA. V shed 7 bases and J shed 1 base, with 13 bases lying between them. This CDR3 region has 14 residues. DNA for the CDR3: TGTGCCAGCACTACCCCGACAGGGAACACTGAAGCTTTCTTT. Translated, it gives CASTTPTGNTEAFF.

Ten or more counts support this clonotype. The J gene is TRBJ2-3, the V gene TRBV7-2, with a possible D match to TRBD2 (7 bases). In germline, CDR1 is SGHTA, CDR2 FQGNSA. The CDR3 has 16 residues. The V and J ends lost 1 base and 2 bases respectively, with 13 bases between them. The CDR3 loop reads CASSLDTGGYTDTQYF. The CDR3 coding sequence is TGTGCCAGCAGCTTAGATACGGGGGGCTACACAGATACGCAGTATTTT.

This clonotype was recorded at least ten times. V and J are TRBV5-1 and TRBJ2-5, with 12 nucleotides matching TRBD2. V trimming: 3 bases; J trimming: 0 bases; junction bases outside the gene matches: 3. The CDR3 has 16 amino acids. The germline gives CDR1 SGHRS, CDR2 YFSETQ. CDR3 DNA: TGCGCCAGCAGCTCGACTAGCGGGGGCTACCAAGAGACCCAGTACTTC. As protein: CASSSTSGGYQETQYF.

In this sample, this clonotype turned up many times. The genes are TRBV7-8 and TRBJ2-2; TRBD1 agrees at 8 bases. Per the germline V gene, CDR1 is SGHVS and CDR2 is FQNEAQ. This CDR3 has 20 residues. Trimming at V came to 6 bases and at J to 3 bases, leaving 21 bases not matched to a gene. The chain's CDR3 is CASRLRTGRGLRLDTGELFF. CDR3 DNA: TGTGCCAGCAGATTAAGAACAGGCAGGGGGCTGCGTTTAGACACCGGGGAGCTGTTTTTT.

This clonotype was seen a few times. The chain links TRBV9 to TRBJ1-3; unclear D gene. This CDR3 has 14 amino acids. Germline CDR1 is SGDLS and CDR2 is YYNGEE. V was cut by 4 bases and J by 4 bases, with 12 bases left in between. The DNA for the CDR3 is TGTGCCAGCAGCTCCAGTTCTTCAGGAAACACCATATATTTT. It codes for CASSSSSSGNTIYF.

The gene calls are TRBV7-9 and TRBJ2-3; unclear D gene. V shed 3 bases and J shed 4 bases, with 17 bases lying between them. The CDR3 extends over 16 amino acids. CDR1 is SEHNR and CDR2 is FQNEAQ in the germline V gene (reference sequence). The CDR3 DNA sequence: TGTGCCAGCAGCTTCACGGCAGGCGGAACCGCAGATACGCAGTATTTT. Amino acid sequence: CASSFTAGGTADTQYF.

This clonotype was observed a few times. The rearrangement links TRBV10-3 to TRBJ2-5; 7 bases map to TRBD1. V shed 6 bases and J 3 bases; nucleotides not matched to a gene: 7. This CDR3 is built from 14 residues. CDR1 is ENHRY, CDR2 SYGVKD, per germline. The DNA for the CDR3 is TGTGCCATCAGGGAACCGGGACAGAAAGAGACCCAGTACTTC. This encodes CAIREPGQKETQYF.

About this clonotype itself: The junction does not match germline at one end; this may be a read error. V gene TRBV4-3 combines with J gene TRBJ1-2; D is ambiguous. Germline V gene data show CDR1 as LGHNA and CDR2 as YSLEER. The CDR3 runs 16 residues. Here the CDR3 reads CASRQDYLRPGYGYTF. The CDR3 nucleotides read TGCGCCAGCAGACAAGACTACTTACGGCCAGGCTATGGCTACACCTTC.

The rearrangement uses TRBV7-2 and TRBJ1-5, with D unclear. This CDR3 has 15 amino acids. Germline V gives CDR1 SGHTA, CDR2 FQGNSA. Trimming shortened V by 3 bases and J by 0 bases, and 9 bases separated the two germline ends. CDR3 sequence: CASSFTISSNQPQHF. The CDR3, as DNA: TGTGCCAGCAGCTTTACTATAAGTAGCAATCAGCCCCAGCATTTT.

The genes are TRBV19 and TRBJ2-2; D is unclear. The germline gives CDR1 LNHDA, CDR2 SQIVND (reference sequence). This CDR3 has 16 residues. Between the trimmed V and J ends, which lost 6 bases and 1 base, there was a span of 15 bases. The CDR3 bases are TGTGCCAGTAGGCGAACGGACGTTGGGAACACCGGGGAGCTGTTTTTT. This sequence encodes CASRRTDVGNTGELFF.

This clonotype turned up a few times. DNA of the CDR3: TGCGCAGAGACCAGGAACGGGGATACGCAGTATTTT. Translating it yields CAETRNGDTQYF. The V and J genes are TRBV4-3 and TRBJ2-3, with D hard to call. Germline V lookup: CDR1 LGHNA, CDR2 YSLEER. This CDR3 is 12 amino acids long.

The chain joins TRBV3-1 to TRBJ2-5; D is ambiguous. The CDR3 extends over 14 amino acids. Per the germline V gene, CDR1 is LGHDT and CDR2 is YNNKEL (reference sequence). The ends were cut back, 3 bases at V and 3 bases at J, with 11 bases in the middle. CDR3 residues: CASSQAGFKETQYF. CDR3 in DNA: TGTGCCAGCAGCCAGGCCGGATTCAAAGAGACCCAGTACTTC.

This clonotype has at least ten counts. This sequence joins TRBV20-1 and TRBJ2-7, with TRBD1 matching over 10 bases. The germline V gene has CDR1 DFQATT and CDR2 SNEGSKA (reference sequence). The CDR3 extends over 14 amino acids. With V trimmed by 5 bases and J by 0 bases, 4 bases remained unmatched. DNA of the CDR3: TGCAGTGCTGGACAGGGGGGAAGCTCCTACGAGCAGTACGTC. As protein: CSAGQGGSSYEQYV.

This clonotype occurred many times. As DNA, the CDR3 is TGCAGTGCGATGACTGGTCTAGCCAAAAACATTCAGTACTTC. Translating gives CSAMTGLAKNIQYF. The chain links TRBV20-1 to TRBJ2-4, with D hard to call. V lost 6 bases to trimming and J lost 0 bases, with 12 bases between them. Per the germline V gene, CDR1 is DFQATT and CDR2 is SNEGSKA (reference sequence). This CDR3 has 14 amino acids.

This clonotype occurred a few times. The chain uses TRBV7-9 and TRBJ2-5, with 9 positions matching TRBD1. Germline CDR1 SEHNR, CDR2 FQNEAQ (reference sequence). The CDR3 has 14 amino acids. V was clipped by 5 bases and J by 5 bases; unmatched bases: 6. In DNA, the CDR3 is TGTGCCAGCAGCACCGGGACAGGGCATGAGACCCAGTACTTC. The encoded protein is CASSTGTGHETQYF.

This clonotype was detected only a few times. This rearrangement joins TRBV7-3 to TRBJ1-2; D gene unclear. V was shortened by 2 bases and J by 6 bases, with 10 bases between the two germline ends. The CDR3 runs 13 residues. Germline values: CDR1 SGHTA, CDR2 FQGTGA. The CDR3 DNA sequence: TGTGCCAGCAGCTTATCGGCGGTCAATGGCTACACCTTC. Its protein product is CASSLSAVNGYTF.